This TCR beta chain was sequenced for a study of blood T cell repertoires in COVID-19. Study background: The United States, Italy and Spain supplied acute and convalescent COVID-19 samples.

Original handling: Amplifying reference gene primers gave estimates of nucleated cell counts. TCRdb's table, derived via immunoSEQ multiplex PCR, lists solely in-frame clones and lacks some. The DNA was the basis for D and trimming; V, J and clone size are from that table. Of fewer than 700,000 clones in the sample, about 89% were seen once. This CDR3 contains 17 residues. V shed 4 bases, J shed 6 bases, and the junction held 10 bases outside the gene matches. Per germline, CDR1 MGHRA and CDR2 YSYEKL. Seattle enrolled patients during active infection and tracked them longitudinally. The chain employs TRBV4-1 and TRBJ2-3, with 13 bases lining up with TRBD2. The TCR comes from a woman between 45 and 60 years old with COVID-19, enrolled during active disease. Sequenced: peripheral blood. The CDR3 region has the DNA TGCGCCAGCAGCCGGGACGGACTAGCGGGGGTGCGGGATACGCAGTATTTT. It codes for CASSRDGLAGVRDTQYF.